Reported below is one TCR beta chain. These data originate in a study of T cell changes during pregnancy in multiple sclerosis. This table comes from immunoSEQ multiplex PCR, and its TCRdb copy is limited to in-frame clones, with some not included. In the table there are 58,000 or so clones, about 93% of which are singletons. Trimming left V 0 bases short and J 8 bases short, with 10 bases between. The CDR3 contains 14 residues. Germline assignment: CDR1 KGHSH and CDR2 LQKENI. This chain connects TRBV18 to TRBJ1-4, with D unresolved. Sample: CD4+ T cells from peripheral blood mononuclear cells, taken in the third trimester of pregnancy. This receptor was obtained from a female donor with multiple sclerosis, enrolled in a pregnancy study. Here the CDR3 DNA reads TGTGCCAGCTCACCACCGGGGAGTTCGGAAAAACTGTTTTTT. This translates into CASSPPGSSEKLFF.